These T cell receptor beta chains were read from a single sample in a study of T cell responses to AZD1222 COVID-19 vaccine. Libraries were prepared by immunoSEQ multiplex PCR; TCRdb keeps only in-frame clonotypes and omits some of them. The table has 150,000 or so clones, about nine tenths seen once; the top ten hold about 5%. The source was peripheral blood, collected on day 0 of AZD1222 vaccination. The receptors originated from an adult in good health. The CDR3 runs from the conserved cysteine through the conserved F or W. A D gene is named only where the DNA matches it firmly. Not all rows give a size; the values are once, few, many and, for expanded clones, a class.

13	TRBV18	-	TRBJ1-1	-	TGTGCCAGCTCACCACTGATGGTTACTGAAGCTTTCTTT	CASSPLMVTEAFF
14	TRBV4-3	-	TRBJ2-6	-	TGCGCCAGCAGCCAAGGTCGAGGATCCAACGTCCTGACTTTC	CASSQGRGSNVLTF
19	TRBV19	TRBD1	TRBJ1-5	-	TGTGCCAGCGCGGCGACGGACAGGGGGCCTACCCGGGGCAATCAGCCCCAGCATTTT	CASAATDRGPTRGNQPQHF
18	TRBV13	-	TRBJ2-6	-	TGTGCCAGCAGCTACCCCGCGGCTTGGGTATCTGGGGCCAACGTCCTGACTTTC	CASSYPAAWVSGANVLTF
15	TRBV7-2	-	TRBJ2-7	-	TGTGCCAGCAGTTGGGGCTCTAGCGACTCCTACGAGCAGTACTTC	CASSWGSSDSYEQYF
14	TRBV27	-	TRBJ1-1	once	TGTGCCAGCAGTTTGGGACGGCAGAACACTGAAGCTTTCTTT	CASSLGRQNTEAFF
11	TRBV28	-	TRBJ2-5	-	TGTGCCAGTAAAAGTATCGAGACCCAGTACTTC	CASKSIETQYF
16	TRBV15	TRBD1	TRBJ1-2	-	TGTGCCACCAGGGGGACAGGGATGGTGGTGGGCTATGGCTACACCTTC	CATRGTGMVVGYGYTF
16	TRBV18	TRBD2	TRBJ2-7	-	TGTGCCAGCTCACCACCCACAGCGGGAGGGGTCTACGAGCAGTACTTC	CASSPPTAGGVYEQYF
16	TRBV24-1	TRBD1	TRBJ2-1	-	TGTGCCACCAGTGACCGCGGACAGGGACCCTACAATGAGCAGTTCTTC	CATSDRGQGPYNEQFF
19	TRBV4-3	-	TRBJ2-2	-	TGCGCCAGCAGCCAAGAGGGGGCGGGTTCCCGGGCGAACACCGGGGAGCTGTTTTTT	CASSQEGAGSRANTGELFF
14	TRBV10-2	-	TRBJ1-2	-	TGCGCCAGCAGTGAGGGGTTCGACACGGGGACCTACACCTTC	CASSEGFDTGTYTF
15	TRBV6-2/TRBV6-3	-	TRBJ2-3	-	TGTGCCAGCAGTCTCCCGGACCTAAGCACAGATACGCAGTATTTT	CASSLPDLSTDTQYF
15	TRBV2	-	TRBJ1-1	once	TGTGCCAGCAGTGGAGAGGGGGAGGGCGGCTCTGAAGCTTTCTTT	CASSGEGEGGSEAFF
17	TRBV30	TRBD1	TRBJ1-2	-	TGTGCCTGGACCTCGTTGGGACAGCTTTTCCAATCCTATGGCTACACCTTC	CAWTSLGQLFQSYGYTF
14	TRBV25-1	-	TRBJ2-7	-	TGTGCCAGCAGTGCACAGGGGGGGCCCTACGAGCAGTACTTC	CASSAQGGPYEQYF
13	TRBV5-8	-	TRBJ1-2	-	TGTGCCAGCAGCGTGGGGGGAAACTATGGCTACACCTTC	CASSVGGNYGYTF
13	TRBV28	-	TRBJ1-5	-	TGTGCCAGCAGTTTAGTTAGCAATCAGCCCCAGCATTTT	CASSLVSNQPQHF
14	TRBV11-1	-	TRBJ1-1	-	TGTGCCAGCAGCCGGACACCCGCCAACACTGAAGCTTTCTTT	CASSRTPANTEAFF
16	TRBV27	TRBD1	TRBJ2-7	once	TGTGCCAGCAGTTTAAGGGGACAGCTTTTCTCCTACGAGCAGTACTTC	CASSLRGQLFSYEQYF